Shown below are 20 T cell receptor beta chains from a single sample sequenced in a study of shared clonotypes between healthy human individuals. Measured with immunoSEQ multiplex PCR; TCRdb has only the in-frame clones, and not every one. Of fewer than 600,000 clones in the sample, roughly 77% were seen once. The sequencing sample was made of PBMCs. The source of these receptors is a woman between 35 and 50 years old in good health. Some clones in this sample may be carry-over from other donors' samples.

The sample holds a few counts of this clone. The J gene is TRBJ1-2, the V gene TRBV21-1; the DNA was not compared with TRBD1, the D call given in the table. TRBV21-1 has pseudogene status. The CDR3 runs to 14 residues. CDR3 DNA: TGTGCCAGCAGCAAAGTCCAGGTTAACTATGGCTACACCTTC. This gives the protein CASSKVQVNYGYTF.

V and J are TRBV28 and TRBJ1-1; D uncertain. The CDR3 contains 15 residues. Per germline, CDR1 MDHEN and CDR2 SYDVKM. The V and J ends lost 6 bases and 4 bases respectively, with 18 bases between them. In nucleotides, the CDR3 is TGTGCCAGCAGCCCAACCCCGGGCGTTGGCACTGAAGCTTTCTTT. Its translation: CASSPTPGVGTEAFF.

On this clone: Different DNA sequences within this sample yield the same CDR3. J is TRBJ1-5 and V is TRBV5-6; unclear D gene. Trimming removed 0 bases from V and 4 bases from J, with 5 bases in between. The CDR3 covers 13 residues. CDR1 is SGHDT and CDR2 is YYEEEE in the germline V gene. CDR3 region: CASSLGTNQPQHF. As DNA, the CDR3 is TGTGCCAGCAGCTTGGGGACTAATCAGCCCCAGCATTTT.

This chain uses TRBV15 with TRBJ2-2; D may be TRBD2 (5 bases). This CDR3 has 17 amino acids. Germline loops: CDR1 LNHNV, CDR2 YYDKDF (reference sequence). Trimming removed 0 bases from V and 6 bases from J, with 17 bases in between. In DNA, the CDR3 is TGTGCCACCAGCAGAGATGGAGGTCGTGGGTCATCCGGGGAGCTGTTTTTT. This sequence encodes CATSRDGGRGSSGELFF.

The chain uses TRBV5-4 and TRBJ2-1, with D possibly being TRBD1 or TRBD2 (5 bases each). Germline CDR1 reads SGHNT; CDR2 reads YYREEE (reference sequence). CDR3 length: 16 residues. V dropped 4 bases and J dropped 8 bases, with 22 bases sitting between them. CDR3 amino acids: CASSDYRDPQRHEQFF. CDR3 nucleotide sequence: TGTGCCAGCAGCGACTACCGGGACCCCCAGAGACATGAGCAGTTCTTC. The full variable domain, its missing parts supplied by reference TRBV5-4 and TRBJ2-1, is ETGVTQSPTHLIKTRGQQVTLRCSSQSGHNTVSWYQQALGQGPQFIFQYYREEENGRGNFPPRFSGLQFPNYSSELNVNALELDDSALYLCASSDYRDPQRHEQFFGPGTRLTVL.

The chain carries TRBV27 and TRBJ1-1, with D perhaps TRBD1 (5 bases). V was trimmed by 6 bases and J by 0 bases, leaving 11 bases between them. The CDR3 extends over 14 amino acids. Germline CDR1 reads MNHEY; CDR2 reads SMNVEV (reference sequence). The CDR3 DNA reads as TGTGCCAGCAGCCATCGGGGGATGAACACTGAAGCTTTCTTT. This sequence encodes CASSHRGMNTEAFF.

This clone was detected ten times or more. The genes are TRBV6-5 and TRBJ1-5; D unresolved. CDR3 size: 14 residues. Germline V gene data show CDR1 as MNHEY and CDR2 as SVGAGI. V was shortened by 6 bases and J by 4 bases, with 13 bases between the two germline ends. The chain's CDR3 is CASRRTAYNQPQHF. The DNA of the CDR3 is TGTGCCAGCAGGAGGACCGCGTATAATCAGCCCCAGCATTTT.

The J gene is TRBJ1-1, the V gene TRBV7-9; no definite D call. Trimming removed 5 bases from V and 6 bases from J, with 16 bases in between. Looked up from germline, CDR1 is SEHNR and CDR2 is FQNEAQ (reference sequence). The CDR3 is 14 residues long. The CDR3 here is CASSPRRVGAEAFF. In DNA, the CDR3 is TGTGCCAGCAGCCCTAGGAGGGTCGGGGCTGAAGCTTTCTTT.

This clone was observed at least ten times. The V gene is TRBV21-1, the J gene TRBJ2-7. TRBV21-1 is a pseudogene segment. The CDR3 has 16 residues. CDR3 sequence: CASSKVGGQKYYEQYF. The CDR3 nucleotides are TGTGCCAGCAGCAAAGTCGGGGGACAAAAATACTACGAGCAGTACTTC.

In DNA, the CDR3 is TGTGCTGCGGGGACAGGCCCCACCGGGGAGCTGTTTTTT. The encoded protein is CAAGTGPTGELFF. The chain has TRBV6-1 and TRBJ2-2; 8 bases match TRBD1. This CDR3 contains 13 residues. Germline lookup yields CDR1 MNHNS and CDR2 SASEGT.

There are a few counts of this clone. The chain links TRBV19 to TRBJ1-5, with no clear D. CDR3 length: 13 residues. Germline CDR1 reads LNHDA; CDR2 reads SQIVND (reference sequence). Trimming stripped 5 bases from V and 3 bases from J, with 8 bases between. CDR3 sequence (DNA): TGTGCCAGTAGTCCATGGAACAATCAGCCCCAGCATTTT. Encoded protein: CASSPWNNQPQHF. The variable domain in full, with the rest retrieved from reference TRBV19 and TRBJ1-5, is DGGITQSPKYLFRKEGQNVTLSCEQNLNHDAMYWYRQDPGQGLRLIYYSQIVNDFQKGDIAEGYSVSREKKESFPLTVTSAQKNPTAFYLCASSPWNNQPQHFGDGTRLSIL.

The chain is built from TRBV7-9 and TRBJ2-1; a possible D gene is TRBD2 (5 bases). V lost 7 bases and J 0 bases, leaving 13 bases between the germline ends. CDR1 and CDR2 from the germline V gene are SEHNR and FQNEAQ (reference sequence). The CDR3 contains 15 residues. The CDR3 protein is CASTPGGSSYNEQFF. In nucleotides, the CDR3 is TGTGCCAGCACCCCTGGAGGAAGCTCCTACAATGAGCAGTTCTTC.

The chain uses TRBV5-6 and TRBJ1-2; possibly TRBD1 for D (5 bases). There are 16 residues in the CDR3. Germline-derived CDR1 and CDR2 are SGHDT and YYEEEE. Deletions cut 1 base from V and 4 bases from J, with 17 bases between. Here the CDR3 reads CASSLTAGRFGYGYTF. Written as DNA, the CDR3 is TGTGCCAGCAGCTTGACCGCAGGGAGGTTCGGCTATGGCTACACCTTC.

The chain carries TRBV28 and TRBJ2-7; a weak D match, TRBD1 (6 bases). Germline lookup yields CDR1 MDHEN and CDR2 SYDVKM. This CDR3 spans 14 amino acids. The V gene lost 3 bases and the J gene lost 0 bases, with 9 bases spanning the gap. CDR3 residues: CASSLRQVSYEQYF. For the CDR3, the DNA is TGTGCCAGCAGTTTGAGACAGGTCTCCTACGAGCAGTACTTC.

The chain recombines TRBV11-2 with TRBJ2-1; D tentatively fits TRBD1 or TRBD2 (5 bases each). V was pared by 5 bases and J by 7 bases, with 21 bases between. The CDR3 sequence is 16 residues long. Germline assignment: CDR1 SGHAT and CDR2 FQNNGV. CDR3 bases: TGTGCCAGCAGCCCGGCCAGGGACCTTAGGGGTAATGAGCAGTTCTTC. Translation gives CASSPARDLRGNEQFF. The whole variable domain, remainder taken from reference TRBV11-2 and TRBJ2-1, is EAGVAQSPRYKIIEKRQSVAFWCNPISGHATLYWYQQILGQGPKLLIQFQNNGVVDDSQLPKDRFSAERLKGVDSTLKIQPAKLEDSAVYLCASSPARDLRGNEQFFGPGTRLTVL.

V is TRBV2 and J is TRBJ2-1; possible D gene TRBD2, 5 bases. Germline V gene lookup returns CDR1 SNHLY and CDR2 FYNNEI. Trimming stripped 10 bases from V and 5 bases from J, with 12 bases between. The CDR3 extends over 12 amino acids. The CDR3 DNA reads as TGTGCCACCACTAGGACCGACAATGAGCAGTTCTTC. As protein: CATTRTDNEQFF.

The chain joins TRBV6-1 to TRBJ1-2; no firm D call. The CDR3 runs to 11 residues. The V end lost 8 bases, the J end lost 0 bases, and 4 bases lay between the germline ends. Germline CDR1 reads MNHNS; CDR2 reads SASEGT. The CDR3 sequence is CASGANYGYTF. The CDR3 bases are TGTGCCAGCGGGGCTAACTATGGCTACACCTTC.

V gene TRBV30 combines with J gene TRBJ1-6; weak D call: TRBD1 (6 bases). This CDR3 contains 13 residues. Trimming left V 3 bases short and J 9 bases short, with 12 bases between. CDR1 is GTSNPN and CDR2 is SVGIG in the germline V gene (reference sequence). CDR3 amino acids: CAWRVGGSSPLHF. The CDR3 DNA sequence: TGTGCCTGGAGGGTAGGGGGTAGTTCACCCCTCCACTTT.

This clone was seen repeatedly, ten times or more. The chain combines TRBV14 with TRBJ2-5; 8 positions match TRBD2. The CDR3 is made up of 14 amino acids. Per germline, CDR1 SGHDN and CDR2 FVKESK. V lost 5 bases to trimming and J lost 8 bases; unmatched junction nucleotides: 10. The CDR3 sequence is CASSYQRGRGTQYF. The CDR3 DNA sequence: TGTGCCAGCAGCTACCAGCGGGGGCGTGGTACCCAGTACTTC.

In this sample, this clone turned up a few times. V usage is TRBV11-3 and J usage is TRBJ2-1, with D possibly being TRBD2 (6 bases). Between the trimmed V and J ends, which lost 5 bases and 9 bases, there was a span of 11 bases. The germline gives CDR1 SGHNT, CDR2 YENEEA. The CDR3 has 12 amino acids. As DNA, the CDR3 is TGTGCCAGCAGCCCTAGCGTTCTTGAGCAGTTCTTC. The encoded protein is CASSPSVLEQFF.